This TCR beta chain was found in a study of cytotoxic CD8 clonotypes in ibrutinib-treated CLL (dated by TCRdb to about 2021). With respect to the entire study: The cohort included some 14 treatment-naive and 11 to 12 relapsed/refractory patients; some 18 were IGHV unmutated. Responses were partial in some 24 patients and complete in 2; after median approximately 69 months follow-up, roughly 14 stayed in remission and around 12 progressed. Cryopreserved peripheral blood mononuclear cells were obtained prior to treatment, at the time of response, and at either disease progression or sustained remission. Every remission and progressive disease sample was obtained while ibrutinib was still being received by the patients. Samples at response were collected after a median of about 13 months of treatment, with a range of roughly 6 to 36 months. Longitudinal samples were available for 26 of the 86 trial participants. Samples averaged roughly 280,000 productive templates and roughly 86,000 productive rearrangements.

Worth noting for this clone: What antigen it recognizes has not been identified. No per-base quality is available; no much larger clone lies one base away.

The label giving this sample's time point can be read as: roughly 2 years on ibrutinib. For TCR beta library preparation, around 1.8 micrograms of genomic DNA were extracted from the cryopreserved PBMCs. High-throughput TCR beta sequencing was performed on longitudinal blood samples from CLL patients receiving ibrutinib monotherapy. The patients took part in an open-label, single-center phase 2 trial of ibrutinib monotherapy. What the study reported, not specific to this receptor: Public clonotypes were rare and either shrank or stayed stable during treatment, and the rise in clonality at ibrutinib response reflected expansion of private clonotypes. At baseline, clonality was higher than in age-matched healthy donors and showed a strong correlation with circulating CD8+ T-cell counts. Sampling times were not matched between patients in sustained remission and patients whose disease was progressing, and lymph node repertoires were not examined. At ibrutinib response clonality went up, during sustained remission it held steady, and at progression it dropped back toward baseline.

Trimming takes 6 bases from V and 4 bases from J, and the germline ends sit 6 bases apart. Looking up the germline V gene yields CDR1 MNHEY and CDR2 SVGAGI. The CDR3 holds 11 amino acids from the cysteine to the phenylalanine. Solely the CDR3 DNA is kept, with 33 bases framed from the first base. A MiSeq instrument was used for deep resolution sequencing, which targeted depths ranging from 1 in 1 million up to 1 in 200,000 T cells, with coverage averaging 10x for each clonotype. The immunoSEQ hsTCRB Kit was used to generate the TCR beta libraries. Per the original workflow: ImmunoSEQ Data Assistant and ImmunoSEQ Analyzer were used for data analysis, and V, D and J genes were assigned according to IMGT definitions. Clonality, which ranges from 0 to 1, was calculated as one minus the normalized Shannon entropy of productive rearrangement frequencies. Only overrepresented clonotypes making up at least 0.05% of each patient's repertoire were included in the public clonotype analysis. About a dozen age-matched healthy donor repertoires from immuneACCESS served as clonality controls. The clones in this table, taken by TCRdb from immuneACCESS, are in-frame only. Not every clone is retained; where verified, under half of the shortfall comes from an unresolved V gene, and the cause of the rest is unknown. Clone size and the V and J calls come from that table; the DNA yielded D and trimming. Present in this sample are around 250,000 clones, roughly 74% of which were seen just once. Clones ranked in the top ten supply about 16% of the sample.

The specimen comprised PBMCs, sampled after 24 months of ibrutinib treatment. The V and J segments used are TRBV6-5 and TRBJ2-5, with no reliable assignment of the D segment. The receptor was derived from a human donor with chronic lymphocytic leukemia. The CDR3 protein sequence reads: CASSPGETQYF. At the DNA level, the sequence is TGTGCCAGCAGCCCCGGAGAGACCCAGTACTTC.